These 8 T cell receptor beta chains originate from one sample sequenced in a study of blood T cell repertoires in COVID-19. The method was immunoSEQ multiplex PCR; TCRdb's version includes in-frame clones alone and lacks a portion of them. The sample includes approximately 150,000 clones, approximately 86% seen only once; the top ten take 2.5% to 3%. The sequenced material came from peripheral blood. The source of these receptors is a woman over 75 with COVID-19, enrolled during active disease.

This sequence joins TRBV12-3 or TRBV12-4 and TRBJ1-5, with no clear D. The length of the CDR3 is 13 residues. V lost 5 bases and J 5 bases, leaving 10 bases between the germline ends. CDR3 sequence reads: CASSRSEDQPQHF. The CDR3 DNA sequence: TGTGCCAGCAGTCGTTCGGAGGATCAGCCCCAGCATTTT.

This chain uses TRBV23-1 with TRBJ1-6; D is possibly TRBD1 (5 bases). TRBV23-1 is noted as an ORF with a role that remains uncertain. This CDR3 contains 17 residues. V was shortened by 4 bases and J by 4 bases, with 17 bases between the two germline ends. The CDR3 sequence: CASSPSRRGGYNSPLHF. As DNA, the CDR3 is TGCGCCAGCAGTCCCAGTAGGAGGGGCGGTTATAATTCACCCCTCCACTTT.

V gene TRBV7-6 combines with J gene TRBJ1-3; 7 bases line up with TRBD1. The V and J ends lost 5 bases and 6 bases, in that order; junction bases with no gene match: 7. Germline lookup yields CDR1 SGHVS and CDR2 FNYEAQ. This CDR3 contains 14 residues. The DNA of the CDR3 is TGTGCCAGCAGCCCCCCGGGACAGTTAAACACCATATATTTT. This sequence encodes CASSPPGQLNTIYF.

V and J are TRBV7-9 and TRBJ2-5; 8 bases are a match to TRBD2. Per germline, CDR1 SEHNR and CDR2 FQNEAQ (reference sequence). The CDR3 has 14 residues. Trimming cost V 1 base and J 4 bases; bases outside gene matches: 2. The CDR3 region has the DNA TGTGCCAGCAGCTTAGGAGCGGGAGTAGAGACCCAGTACTTC. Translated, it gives CASSLGAGVETQYF. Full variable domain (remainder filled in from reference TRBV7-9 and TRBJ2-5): DTGVSQNPRHKITKRGQNVTFRCDPISEHNRLYWYRQTLGQGPEFLTYFQNEAQLEKSRLLSDRFSAERPKGSFSTLEIQRTEQGDSAMYLCASSLGAGVETQYFGPGTRLLVL.

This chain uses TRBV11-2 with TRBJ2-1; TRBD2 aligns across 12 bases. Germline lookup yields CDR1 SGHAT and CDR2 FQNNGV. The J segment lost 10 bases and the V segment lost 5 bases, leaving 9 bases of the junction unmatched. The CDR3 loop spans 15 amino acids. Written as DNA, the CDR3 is TGTGCCAGCAGCCCAGTTGGACTAGCGGGAAGCGAGCAGTTCTTC. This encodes CASSPVGLAGSEQFF.

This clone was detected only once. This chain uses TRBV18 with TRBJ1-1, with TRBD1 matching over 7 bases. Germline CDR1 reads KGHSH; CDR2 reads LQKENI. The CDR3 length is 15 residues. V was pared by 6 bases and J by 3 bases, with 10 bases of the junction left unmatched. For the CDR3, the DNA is TGTGCCAGCTCTCGCACAGGGGCAACAGACACTGAAGCTTTCTTT. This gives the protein CASSRTGATDTEAFF.

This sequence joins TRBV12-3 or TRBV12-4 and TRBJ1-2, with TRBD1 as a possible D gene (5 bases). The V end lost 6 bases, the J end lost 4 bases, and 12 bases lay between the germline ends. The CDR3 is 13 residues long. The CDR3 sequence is CASSPQGTYGYTF. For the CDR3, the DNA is TGTGCCAGCAGCCCCCAGGGCACCTATGGCTACACCTTC.

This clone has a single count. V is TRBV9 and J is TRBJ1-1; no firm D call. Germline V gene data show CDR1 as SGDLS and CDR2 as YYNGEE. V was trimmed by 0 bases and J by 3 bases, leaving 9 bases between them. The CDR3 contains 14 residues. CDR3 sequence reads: CASSVGPLYTEAFF. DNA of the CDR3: TGTGCCAGCAGCGTAGGTCCTCTTTACACTGAAGCTTTCTTT.